This TCR beta chain was documented in a study of blood T cell repertoires in COVID-19. Study-wide background: T cells, B-cell-depleted T cells, or PBMCs supplied cDNA or gDNA.

This clone occurred once. Germline V gives CDR1 LGHDT, CDR2 YNNKEL (reference sequence). The CDR3 totals 15 residues. Trimming removed 0 bases from V and 8 bases from J, with 16 bases in between. This table comes from immunoSEQ multiplex PCR, and its TCRdb copy is limited to in-frame clones, with some not included. In the table there are 150,000 to 200,000 clones, approximately 85% of which are singletons. This chain connects TRBV3-1 (or the pseudogene TRBV3-2) to TRBJ1-2; D gene uncertain. Sequences were obtained from peripheral blood. The source is a woman over 75 with COVID-19, enrolled during active disease. The DNA for the CDR3 is TGTGCCAGCAGCCAAGATTGGGCCAGATCCTGGGGCTACACCTTC. Its protein is CASSQDWARSWGYTF.